This T cell receptor beta chain was recovered during a study of blood T cells in healthy people across ages. Sample-barcoded 5' priming and a J-beta primer mix drove a second PCR of roughly 7 to 11 cycles. TCRdb redid the calling of the 5' RACE reads with MiXCR, one entry per CDR3 protein. The repertoire holds 1.5 million to 2 million distinct CDR3 sequences, with about 49% as singletons. Comment on this clonotype: The antigen remains undetermined.

The CDR3 sequence is 13 residues long. V lost 7 bases and J 0 bases, leaving 9 bases between the germline ends. The V gene's germline CDR1 is SNHLY and CDR2 FYNNEI. Findings and caveats of the study: Long-lived and aged donors differed, with more naive CD4+ cells and higher diversity in the long-lived. Researchers deemed the diversity estimates from one million T cells underestimates.

Healthy Caucasians from Russia aged roughly 6 to 95 served as donors. What was sequenced was blood. V usage is TRBV2 and J usage is TRBJ2-5; D unclear. This receptor was taken from a middle-aged woman in good health. The CDR3 DNA reads as TGTGCCAGCACATTCCCTGACCAAGAGACCCAGTACTTC. Protein sequence: CASTFPDQETQYF.